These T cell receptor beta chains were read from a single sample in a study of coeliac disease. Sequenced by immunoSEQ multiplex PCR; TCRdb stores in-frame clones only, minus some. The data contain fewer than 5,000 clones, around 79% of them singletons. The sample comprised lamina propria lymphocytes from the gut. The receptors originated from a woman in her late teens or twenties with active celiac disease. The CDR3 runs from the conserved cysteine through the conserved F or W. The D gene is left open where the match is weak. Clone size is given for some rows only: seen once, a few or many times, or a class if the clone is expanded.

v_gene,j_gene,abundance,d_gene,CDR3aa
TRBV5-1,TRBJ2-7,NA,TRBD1,CASSLVSGQGGHEQYF
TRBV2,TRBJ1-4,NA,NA,CASSGQRGNEKLFF
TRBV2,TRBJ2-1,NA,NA,CASCAGRSYNEQFF
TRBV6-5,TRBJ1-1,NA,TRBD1,CASAGQGALGAFF
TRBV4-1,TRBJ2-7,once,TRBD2,CASSQGRLAGGISSYEQYF
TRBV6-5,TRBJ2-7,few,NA,CASSYEAGSEQYF
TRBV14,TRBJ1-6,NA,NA,CASSQVRQGGPLHF
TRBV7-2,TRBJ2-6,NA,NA,CASSSRWYSGANVLTF
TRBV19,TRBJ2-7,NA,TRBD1,CASRQTGGTPSYEQYF
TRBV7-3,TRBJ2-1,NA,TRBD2,CASSSPGLGNEQFF